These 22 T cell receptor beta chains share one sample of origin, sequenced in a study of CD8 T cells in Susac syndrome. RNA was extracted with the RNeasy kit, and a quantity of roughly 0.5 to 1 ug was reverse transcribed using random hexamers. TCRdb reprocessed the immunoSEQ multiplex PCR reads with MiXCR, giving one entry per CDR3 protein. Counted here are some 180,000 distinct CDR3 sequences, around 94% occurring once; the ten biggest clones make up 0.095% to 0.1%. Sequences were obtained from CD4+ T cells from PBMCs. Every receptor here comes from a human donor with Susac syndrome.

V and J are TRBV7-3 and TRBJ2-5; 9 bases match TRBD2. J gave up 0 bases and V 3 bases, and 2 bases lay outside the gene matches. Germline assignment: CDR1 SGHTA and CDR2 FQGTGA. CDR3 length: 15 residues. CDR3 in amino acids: CASSLSGGYQETQYF. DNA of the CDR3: TGTGCCAGCAGCTTGAGCGGGGGGTACCAAGAGACCCAGTACTTC.

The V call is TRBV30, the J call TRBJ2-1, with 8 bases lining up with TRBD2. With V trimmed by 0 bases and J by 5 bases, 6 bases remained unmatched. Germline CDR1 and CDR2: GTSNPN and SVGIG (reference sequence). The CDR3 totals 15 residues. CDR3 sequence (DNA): TGTGCCTGGAGTGTCGGTAGCGGGGCCCACAATGAGCAGTTCTTC. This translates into CAWSVGSGAHNEQFF.

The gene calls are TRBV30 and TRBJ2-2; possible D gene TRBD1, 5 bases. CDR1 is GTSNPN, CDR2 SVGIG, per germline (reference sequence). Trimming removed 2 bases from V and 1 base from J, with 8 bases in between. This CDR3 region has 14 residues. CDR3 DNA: TGTGCCTGGAGTCCAGGGCTGAACACCGGGGAGCTGTTTTTT. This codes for CAWSPGLNTGELFF.

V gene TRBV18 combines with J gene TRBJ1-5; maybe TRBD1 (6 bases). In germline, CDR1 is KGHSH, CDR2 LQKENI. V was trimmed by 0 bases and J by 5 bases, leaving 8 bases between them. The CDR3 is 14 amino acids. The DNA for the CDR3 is TGTGCCAGCTCACCACCTGGGGGCTATCAGCCCCAGCATTTT. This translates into CASSPPGGYQPQHF.

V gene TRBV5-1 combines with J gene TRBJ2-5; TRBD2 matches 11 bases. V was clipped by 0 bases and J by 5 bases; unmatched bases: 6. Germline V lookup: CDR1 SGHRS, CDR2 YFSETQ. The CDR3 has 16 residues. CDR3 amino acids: CASSLEASGRFETQYF. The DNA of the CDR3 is TGCGCCAGCAGCTTGGAGGCTAGCGGGAGGTTTGAGACCCAGTACTTC. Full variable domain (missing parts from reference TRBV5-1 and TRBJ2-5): KAGVTQTPRYLIKTRGQQVTLSCSPISGHRSVSWYQQTPGQGLQFLFEYFSETQRNKGNFPGRFSGRQFSNSRSEMNVSTLELGDSALYLCASSLEASGRFETQYFGPGTRLLVL.

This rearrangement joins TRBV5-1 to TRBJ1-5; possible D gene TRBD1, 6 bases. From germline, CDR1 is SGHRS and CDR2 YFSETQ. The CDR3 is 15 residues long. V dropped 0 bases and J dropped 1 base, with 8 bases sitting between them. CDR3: CASSLGGQSNQPQHF. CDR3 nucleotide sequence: TGCGCCAGCAGCTTGGGTGGACAGAGCAATCAGCCCCAGCATTTT.

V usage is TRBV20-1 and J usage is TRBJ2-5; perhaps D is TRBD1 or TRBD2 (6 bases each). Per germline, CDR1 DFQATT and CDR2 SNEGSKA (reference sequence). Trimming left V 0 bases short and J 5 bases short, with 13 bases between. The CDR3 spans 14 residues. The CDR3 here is CSARDPRRGETQYF. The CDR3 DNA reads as TGCAGTGCTAGAGATCCCCGGAGGGGGGAGACCCAGTACTTC.

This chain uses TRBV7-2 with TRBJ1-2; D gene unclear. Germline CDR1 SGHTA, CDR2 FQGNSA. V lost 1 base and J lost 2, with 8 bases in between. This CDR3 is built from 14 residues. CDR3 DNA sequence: TGTGCCAGCAGCTTAGTCCGGGAAAACTATGGCTACACCTTC. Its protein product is CASSLVRENYGYTF.

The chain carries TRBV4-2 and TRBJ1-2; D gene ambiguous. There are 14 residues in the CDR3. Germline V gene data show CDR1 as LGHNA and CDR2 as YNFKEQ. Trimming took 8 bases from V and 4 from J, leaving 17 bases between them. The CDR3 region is CASGDLRRPYGYTF. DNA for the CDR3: TGTGCCAGCGGTGACCTTCGGAGACCCTATGGCTACACCTTC.

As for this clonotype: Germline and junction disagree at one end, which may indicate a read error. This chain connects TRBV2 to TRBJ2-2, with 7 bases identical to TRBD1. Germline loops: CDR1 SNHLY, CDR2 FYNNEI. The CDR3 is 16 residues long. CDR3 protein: CASSKTGVSKTGELFF. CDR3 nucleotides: TGTGCCAGCAGTAAAACAGGGGTCTCGAAGACCGGGGAGCTGTTTTTT.

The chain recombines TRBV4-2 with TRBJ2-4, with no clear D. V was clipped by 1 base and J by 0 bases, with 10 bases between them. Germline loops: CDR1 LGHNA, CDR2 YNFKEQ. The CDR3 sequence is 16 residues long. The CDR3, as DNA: TGTGCCAGCAGCCAAGTGACTGACCTAGCCAAAAACATTCAGTACTTC. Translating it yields CASSQVTDLAKNIQYF.

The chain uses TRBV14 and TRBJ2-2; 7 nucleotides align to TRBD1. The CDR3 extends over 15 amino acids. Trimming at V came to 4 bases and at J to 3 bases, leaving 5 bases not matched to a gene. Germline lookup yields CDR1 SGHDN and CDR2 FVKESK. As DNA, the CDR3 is TGTGCCAGCAGCCGGGACAGACCCGACACCGGGGAGCTGTTTTTT. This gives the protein CASSRDRPDTGELFF.

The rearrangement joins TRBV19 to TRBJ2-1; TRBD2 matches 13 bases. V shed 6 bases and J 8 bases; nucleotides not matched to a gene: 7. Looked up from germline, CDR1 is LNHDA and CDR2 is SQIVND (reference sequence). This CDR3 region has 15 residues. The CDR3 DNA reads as TGTGCCAGTAGACCCGGGACTAGCGGGATGGATGAGCAGTTCTTC. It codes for CASRPGTSGMDEQFF.

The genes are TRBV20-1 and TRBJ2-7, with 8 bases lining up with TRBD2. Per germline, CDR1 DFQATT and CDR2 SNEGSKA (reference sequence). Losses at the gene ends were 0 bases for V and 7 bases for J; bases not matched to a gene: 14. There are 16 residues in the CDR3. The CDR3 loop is CSARDFRIAGPDEQYF. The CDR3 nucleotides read TGCAGTGCTAGAGATTTCAGAATAGCGGGACCTGATGAGCAGTACTTC.

The CDR3 DNA follows: TGTGCCAGCAGCCCGGGACAGGGGGTCTACGAGCAGTACTTC. The encoded protein is CASSPGQGVYEQYF. This chain links TRBV14 with TRBJ2-7; 11 bases are a match to TRBD1. The CDR3 has 14 amino acids. The germline gives CDR1 SGHDN, CDR2 FVKESK. V lost 4 bases and J lost 3; bases outside the gene matches: 2.

As DNA, the CDR3 is TGTGCCAGCAGCTCTCCTTTGGGTAGCCGGGAGACCCAGTACTTC. This encodes CASSSPLGSRETQYF. This chain uses TRBV11-2 with TRBJ2-5; D is unresolved. V was trimmed by 4 bases and J by 5 bases, leaving 17 bases between them. Looked up from germline, CDR1 is SGHAT and CDR2 is FQNNGV. The CDR3 runs to 15 residues.

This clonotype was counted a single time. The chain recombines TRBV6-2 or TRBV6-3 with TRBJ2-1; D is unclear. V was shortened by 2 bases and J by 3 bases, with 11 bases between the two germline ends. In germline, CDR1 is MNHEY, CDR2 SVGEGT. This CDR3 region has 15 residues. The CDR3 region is CASSYGSLSYNEQFF. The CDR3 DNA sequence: TGTGCCAGCAGTTACGGCTCGTTGAGCTACAATGAGCAGTTCTTC.

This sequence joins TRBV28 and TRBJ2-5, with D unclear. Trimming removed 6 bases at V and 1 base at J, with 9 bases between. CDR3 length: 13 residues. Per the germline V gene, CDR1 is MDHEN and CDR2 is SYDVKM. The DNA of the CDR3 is TGTGCCAGCAGCCCTCAGTCCCAAGAGACCCAGTACTTC. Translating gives CASSPQSQETQYF.

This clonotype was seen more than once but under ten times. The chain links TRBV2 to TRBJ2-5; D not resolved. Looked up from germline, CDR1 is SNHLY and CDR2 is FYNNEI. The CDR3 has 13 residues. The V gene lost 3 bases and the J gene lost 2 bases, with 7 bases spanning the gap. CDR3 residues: CASSESRQETQYF. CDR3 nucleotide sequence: TGTGCCAGCAGTGAGTCCAGACAAGAGACCCAGTACTTC. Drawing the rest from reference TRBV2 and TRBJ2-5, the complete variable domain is EPEVTQTPSHQVTQMGQEVILRCVPISNHLYFYWYRQILGQKVEFLVSFYNNEISEKSEIFDDQFSVERPDGSNFTLKIRSTKLEDSAMYFCASSESRQETQYFGPGTRLLVL.

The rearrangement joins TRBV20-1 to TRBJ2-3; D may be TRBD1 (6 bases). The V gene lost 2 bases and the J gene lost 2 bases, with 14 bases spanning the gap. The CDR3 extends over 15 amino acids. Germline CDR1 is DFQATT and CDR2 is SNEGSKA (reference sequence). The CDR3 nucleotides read TGCAGTGCTAGATCGGTGAGGGGGTCCACAGATACGCAGTATTTT. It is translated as CSARSVRGSTDTQYF.

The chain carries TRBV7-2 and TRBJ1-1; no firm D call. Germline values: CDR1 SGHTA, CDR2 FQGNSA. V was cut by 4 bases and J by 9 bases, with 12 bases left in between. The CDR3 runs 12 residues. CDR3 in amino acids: CASSSGPTKAFF. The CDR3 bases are TGTGCCAGCAGCTCTGGACCGACGAAAGCTTTCTTT.

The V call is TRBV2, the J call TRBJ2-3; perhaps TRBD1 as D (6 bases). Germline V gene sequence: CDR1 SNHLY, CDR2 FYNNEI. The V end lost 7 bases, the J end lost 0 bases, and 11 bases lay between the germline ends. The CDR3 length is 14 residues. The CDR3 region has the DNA TGTGCCAGCAAGGGGGACATTAGCACAGATACGCAGTATTTT. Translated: CASKGDISTDTQYF.